This note documents a single TCR beta chain sequence. Its target is not known. This record belongs to a study of cytomegalovirus exposure and HLA in healthy donors. Findings and caveats of the study: CMV serostatus was the sole immune exposure information available.

The CDR3 runs to 13 residues. In germline, CDR1 is LGHNT, CDR2 FRNRAP. The germline V and J ends were trimmed by 3 bases and 7 bases, with 12 bases remaining between them. PCR used 60 Vbeta primers and 13 Jbeta primers. Only in-frame clones appear in the TCRdb table, and some are missing; sequencing was by immunoSEQ multiplex PCR. The table lists around 140,000 clones, about two thirds of them singletons. J is TRBJ1-1 and V is TRBV12-5; D call uncertain. This sequence was found in a woman aged 18-29 years in good health and CMV-seronegative. Sequencing used PBMCs. The CDR3 DNA sequence: TGTGCTAGTGGTTTACTCCTAACGCATGAAGCTTTCTTT. As protein: CASGLLLTHEAFF.